This T cell receptor beta chain derives from a study of blood T cells in healthy people across ages. V was trimmed by 1 base and J by 7 bases, leaving 10 bases between them. This CDR3 spans 13 amino acids. CDR1 SGHTA and CDR2 FQGNSA come from the germline V gene. The sample holds one count of this clonotype. The use of a sample-barcoded 5' primer and a J-beta primer mix characterized a second PCR of roughly 6 to 12 cycles. TCRdb processed the 5' RACE reads anew with MiXCR; each CDR3 protein has one entry. The sample consists of under 1 million distinct CDR3 sequences, 40% to 50% of them appearing once. The draw of peripheral blood yielded ten milliliters from each donor.

This clonotype was obtained from a man aged 55 to 69 in good health. V gene TRBV7-2 combines with J gene TRBJ1-2; a possible D gene is TRBD1 (5 bases). Input material: blood. The CDR3 sequence: CASSLGGFSGYTF. The DNA for the CDR3 is TGTGCCAGCAGCTTAGGGGGCTTCTCTGGCTACACCTTC.